The 14 T cell receptor beta chains below were found in one sample sequenced in a study of PD-L1 blockade in urothelial cancer (dated by TCRdb to 2015 to 2018). The library was made by the immunoSEQ multiplex PCR assay. The table comes from immuneACCESS by way of TCRdb, which keeps in-frame sequences with V and J called. Part of the clones is missing from these tables; in studies checked, under half for an unresolved V gene and the rest for unknown reasons. For this sample there are tens of thousands of clones; around 85% appear just once. The ten largest clones add up to around 15% of the sample. The time point label of this sample denotes: pretreatment peripheral blood. The sample here was PBMCs, taken around atezolizumab (anti-PD-L1) treatment. All receptors come from a man aged 55 to 70 with urothelial cancer.

The CDR3 DNA is TGTGCCTATCTAGCGGGGAGGGAGACCCAGTACTTC. Amino acid sequence: CAYLAGRETQYF. The chain is built from TRBV30 and TRBJ2-5, with 9 bases fitting TRBD2. J was trimmed by 5 bases and V by 7 bases; bases with no gene match: 5. The CDR3 runs to 12 residues. Germline assignment: CDR1 GTSNPN and CDR2 SVGIG (reference sequence).

The chain has TRBV6-6 and TRBJ1-3; D is perhaps TRBD1 (6 bases). From germline, CDR1 is MNHNY and CDR2 SVGAGI (reference sequence). The V gene lost 6 bases and the J gene lost 6 bases, with 15 bases spanning the gap. This CDR3 region has 14 residues. In DNA, the CDR3 is TGTGCCAGCAGCCCAGGGAACAGGGAAAACACCATATATTTT. Translated, it gives CASSPGNRENTIYF.

The chain is built from TRBV9 and TRBJ2-2; tentatively, D is TRBD2 (6 bases). Trimming stripped 3 bases from V and 0 bases from J, with 12 bases between. This CDR3 is 16 amino acids long. Germline CDR1 SGDLS, CDR2 YYNGEE. The DNA for the CDR3 is TGTGCCAGCAGCGGCGTAGCGGATGCGAACACCGGGGAGCTGTTTTTT. This sequence encodes CASSGVADANTGELFF.

The chain links TRBV6-5 to TRBJ1-3, with 8 bases aligning to TRBD1. Looked up from germline, CDR1 is MNHEY and CDR2 is SVGAGI. This CDR3 contains 14 residues. With V trimmed by 6 bases and J by 3 bases, 4 bases remained unmatched. In DNA form, the CDR3 reads TGTGCCAGCAGGATCGGACAGGGTGGAAACACCATATATTTT. Translation gives CASRIGQGGNTIYF.

V and J are TRBV9 and TRBJ1-2; possible D gene TRBD1, 5 bases. Germline V gene sequence: CDR1 SGDLS, CDR2 YYNGEE. The V and J ends lost 0 bases and 6 bases respectively, with 12 bases between them. The CDR3 has 14 residues. The CDR3 DNA sequence: TGTGCCAGCAGCGTAGGATGGGGGGGGGATGGCTACACCTTC. Protein sequence: CASSVGWGGDGYTF.

This chain connects TRBV5-4 to TRBJ1-1; D is possibly TRBD1 (6 bases). The CDR3 covers 12 residues. CDR1 and CDR2 from the germline V gene are SGHNT and YYREEE (reference sequence). Trimming took off 2 bases at V and 5 bases at J, with 7 bases between the two ends. CDR3: CASSFQGTEAFF. The CDR3, as DNA: TGTGCCAGCAGCTTTCAGGGGACTGAAGCTTTCTTT.

The rearrangement links TRBV19 to TRBJ1-2; 8 nucleotides agree with TRBD1. The CDR3 runs 17 residues. J lost 0 bases, V lost 4 bases, and 10 bases had no gene match. Looked up from germline, CDR1 is LNHDA and CDR2 is SQIVND (reference sequence). CDR3 bases: TGTGCCAGTAGTACCACAGGGGGAAGTAGGTCTAACTATGGCTACACCTTC. Translated, it gives CASSTTGGSRSNYGYTF.

V gene TRBV11-3 combines with J gene TRBJ1-1; D remains unclear. Germline V lookup: CDR1 SGHNT, CDR2 YENEEA. CDR3 length: 11 amino acids. V lost 2 bases and J 7 bases, leaving 5 bases between the germline ends. CDR3 DNA sequence: TGTGCCAGCAGCTTAACGCGTGAAGCTTTCTTT. Translation: CASSLTREAFF.

The chain employs TRBV7-2 and TRBJ2-7; TRBD2 might be the D (6 bases). CDR3 length equals 15 residues. CDR1 is SGHTA, CDR2 FQGNSA, per germline. The V end was cut by 2 bases, the J end by 2 bases, with 13 bases between. DNA for the CDR3: TGTGCCAGCAGCTTACCCCGGGACTCCCCCTACGAGCAGTACTTC. This encodes CASSLPRDSPYEQYF.

There are many counts of this clone. The chain employs TRBV5-1 and TRBJ1-1; no clear D gene. Germline V gives CDR1 SGHRS, CDR2 YFSETQ. V lost 7 bases and J lost 6, with 19 bases in between. The CDR3 is 14 residues long. Here the CDR3 DNA reads TGCGCCAGCCGTATAGGTCCGGGAGGCGCTGAAGCTTTCTTT. The encoded protein is CASRIGPGGAEAFF.

The table lists this clone with a few counts. The rearrangement joins TRBV9 to TRBJ2-6; D perhaps matches TRBD2 (5 bases). The CDR3 totals 15 residues. Germline CDR1 is SGDLS and CDR2 is YYNGEE. V lost 4 bases, J lost 9 bases, and 17 bases lay in between. The CDR3 coding sequence is TGTGCCAGCAGCCCCCTTGGGGAGTCTGGCAACGTCCTGACTTTC. Protein sequence: CASSPLGESGNVLTF.

Comments on this clone: The junction departs from the called germline gene at one end, perhaps through a read error. The gene calls are TRBV30 and TRBJ1-1; a possible D gene is TRBD1 (5 bases). The CDR3 is made up of 11 amino acids. Germline CDR1 GTSNPN, CDR2 SVGIG (reference sequence). CDR3: CAWSVSPARQF. The CDR3 DNA reads as TGTGCCTGGAGTGTAAGCCCCGCGAGACAGTTT.

The J gene is TRBJ2-4, the V gene TRBV19; tentative D call: TRBD1 (6 bases). Trimming stripped 0 bases from V and 0 bases from J, with 15 bases between. This CDR3 region has 18 residues. Germline V CDR1 and CDR2: LNHDA, SQIVND (reference sequence). The CDR3 is CASSIDRRTAVAKNIQYF. CDR3 nucleotide sequence: TGTGCCAGTAGTATAGATCGCCGGACAGCCGTAGCCAAAAACATTCAGTACTTC.

The gene calls are TRBV30 and TRBJ1-2; D is unresolved. Germline CDR1 GTSNPN, CDR2 SVGIG (reference sequence). Trimming pared 1 base from V and 1 base from J, leaving 10 bases between. The CDR3 contains 14 residues. CDR3 bases: TGTGCCTGGAGTGGGGCCCGGTATAACTATGGCTACACCTTC. It specifies CAWSGARYNYGYTF.